This T cell receptor beta chain appears in the sequencing data of a study of immune characterization of retroperitoneal liposarcoma. V dropped 1 base and J dropped 11; count of bases not matched to a gene: 14. Germline V lookup: CDR1 SGHAT, CDR2 FQNNGV. The CDR3 length is 17 residues. MiXCR was run by TCRdb on the PCR reads, yielding one entry per CDR3 protein. The sample lists around 11,000 distinct CDR3 sequences; approximately 46% were seen once. Only a few counts were recorded for this clonotype. Sequenced material: tumor tissue. The chain is built from TRBV11-2 and TRBJ2-5, with 12 bases matching TRBD2. This TCR was recovered from a female donor with retroperitoneal liposarcoma. The CDR3 DNA sequence: TGTGCCAGCAGCTTAGTCCTTCTAGCGGGAGGGGGGAATGAGCAGTACTTC. The encoded protein is CASSLVLLAGGGNEQYF.